The 30 T cell receptor beta chains listed next were all sequenced from one sample in a study of T cell responses to AZD1222 COVID-19 vaccine. Profiled with immunoSEQ multiplex PCR; TCRdb holds only in-frame clones, not every one. The table lists approximately 150,000 clones, about nine tenths of them singletons. The sample consisted of peripheral blood, taken 28 days after the second AZD1222 dose. These TCRs come from an adult who received the AZD1222 COVID-19 vaccine.

The rearrangement links TRBV4-3 to TRBJ1-1; weak D call: TRBD1 (6 bases). Germline V gene data show CDR1 as LGHNA and CDR2 as YSLEER. V was trimmed by 4 bases and J by 5 bases, leaving 17 bases between them. The CDR3 covers 15 residues. The CDR3 bases are TGCGCCAGCAGCCGAGAACAGGGCGAGGGTACTGAAGCTTTCTTT. It specifies CASSREQGEGTEAFF.

This chain uses TRBV2 with TRBJ1-2; TRBD1 is a possible D gene (5 bases). Deletions cut 4 bases from V and 2 bases from J, with 14 bases between. Per germline, CDR1 SNHLY and CDR2 FYNNEI. This CDR3 has 15 residues. In DNA form, the CDR3 reads TGTGCCAGCAGTGGTTTGGGACCGGCCAACTATGGCTACACCTTC. Its protein product is CASSGLGPANYGYTF.

J is TRBJ2-3 and V is TRBV5-1; 7 nucleotides agree with TRBD2. This CDR3 is built from 15 residues. Germline trimming cut 2 bases from V and 2 bases from J; bases unmatched to any gene: 5. CDR1 SGHRS and CDR2 YFSETQ come from the germline V gene. CDR3 amino acids: CASSLTAGSTDTQYF. DNA for the CDR3: TGCGCCAGCAGCTTAACAGCGGGGTCCACAGATACGCAGTATTTT.

The chain has TRBV18 and TRBJ2-3, with 7 nucleotides matching TRBD1. CDR1 is KGHSH and CDR2 is LQKENI in the germline V gene. This CDR3 has 15 amino acids. The V gene end was trimmed by 3 bases and the J gene end by 6 bases; junction bases not matched to a gene: 9. The CDR3 protein is CASSPSQTGIDTQYF. DNA of the CDR3: TGTGCCAGCTCACCCTCCCAGACAGGGATCGATACGCAGTATTTT.

This CDR3 is CASSKTATNEKLFF. The CDR3 coding sequence is TGTGCCAGTAGTAAGACTGCAACTAATGAAAAACTGTTTTTT. V gene TRBV19 combines with J gene TRBJ1-4, with D hard to call. Trimming removed 4 bases at V and 0 bases at J, with 6 bases between. Germline CDR1 reads LNHDA; CDR2 reads SQIVND (reference sequence). The CDR3 runs 14 residues.

V gene TRBV10-3 combines with J gene TRBJ1-5; 9 bases agree with TRBD1. From germline, CDR1 is ENHRY and CDR2 SYGVKD. The CDR3 sequence is 15 residues long. Unmatched junction bases numbered 8, after V lost 5 bases and J lost 6 bases. This chain's CDR3 is CAISSGQGESQPQHF. The CDR3 DNA follows: TGTGCCATCAGTTCGGGACAGGGAGAAAGTCAGCCCCAGCATTTT.

The rearrangement links TRBV29-1 to TRBJ2-5; 10 nucleotides agree with TRBD2. CDR3 size: 16 residues. The germline V gene encodes CDR1 SQVTM and CDR2 ANQGSEA. J was trimmed by 4 bases and V by 3 bases; bases with no gene match: 11. The CDR3 spells CSVDLPQAGGRETQYF. DNA of the CDR3: TGCAGCGTTGATTTACCGCAAGCGGGAGGGAGAGAGACCCAGTACTTC.

The chain employs TRBV20-1 and TRBJ2-7; the D is unclear. The length of the CDR3 is 11 residues. Trimming cost V 5 bases and J 5 bases, with 10 bases left between them. The germline V gene has CDR1 DFQATT and CDR2 SNEGSKA (reference sequence). CDR3 nucleotides: TGCAGTGCTCTAGACAAGCACGAGCAGTACTTC. Translated, it gives CSALDKHEQYF.

This chain joins TRBV4-3 and TRBJ1-1; a possible D gene is TRBD1 (6 bases). Germline CDR1 and CDR2: LGHNA and YSLEER. The V and J ends lost 4 bases and 12 bases respectively, with 18 bases between them. There are 13 residues in the CDR3. The CDR3 nucleotides read TGCGCCAGCAGCCGAACACAGGGACACGGGACTTTCTTT. Translating it yields CASSRTQGHGTFF.

The chain employs TRBV28 and TRBJ1-3; no reliable D call. Germline lookup yields CDR1 MDHEN and CDR2 SYDVKM. V shed 8 bases and J shed 0 bases, with 8 bases lying between them. This CDR3 has 13 residues. The CDR3 loop reads CASGVSSGNTIYF. CDR3 nucleotide sequence: TGTGCCAGCGGGGTGAGCTCTGGAAACACCATATATTTT.

V and J are TRBV19 and TRBJ1-5; TRBD1 aligns across 10 bases. Germline assignment: CDR1 LNHDA and CDR2 SQIVND (reference sequence). The junction had 3 bases not matched to a gene; V was cut back by 1 base and J by 6 bases. This CDR3 region has 15 residues. The CDR3 nucleotides read TGTGCCAGTAGTATAGGACAGGGGGCAGCTCAGCCCCAGCATTTT. This codes for CASSIGQGAAQPQHF.

This chain links TRBV6-5 with TRBJ1-6, with TRBD1 as a possible D gene (5 bases). Germline CDR1 and CDR2: MNHEY and SVGAGI. Trimming left V 3 bases short and J 7 bases short, with 16 bases between. The CDR3 covers 16 residues. The chain's CDR3 is CASSYMEGRENSPLHF. The CDR3 nucleotides are TGTGCCAGCAGTTATATGGAGGGACGGGAAAATTCACCCCTCCACTTT.

In regard to this clone: The junction differs from germline at one of its ends, possibly a read error. The V call is TRBV7-8, the J call TRBJ2-7, with TRBD2 matching over 9 bases. Germline V gene data show CDR1 as SGHVS and CDR2 as FQNEAQ. There are 16 residues in the CDR3. The CDR3 bases are TGTGCCAACAGCTTAGTGGGGGCGGGAGGGAGTTACGAGCAGTACTTC. Protein sequence: CANSLVGAGGSYEQYF. Based on the CDR3 plus reference TRBV7-8 and TRBJ2-7, the full variable domain is GAGVSQSPRYKVAKRGQDVALRCDPISGHVSLFWYQQALGQGPEFLTYFQNEAQLDKSGLPSDRFFAERPEGSVSTLKIQRTQQEDSAVYLCANSLVGAGGSYEQYFGPGTRLTVT.

This chain joins TRBV10-1 and TRBJ2-3; weak D call: TRBD2 (5 bases). V was cut by 2 bases and J by 1 base, with 16 bases left in between. CDR3 length: 17 residues. In germline, CDR1 is WNHNN, CDR2 SYGVQD (reference sequence). The CDR3 spells CASSEGALEAGTDTQYF. The CDR3 DNA sequence: TGCGCCAGCAGTGAGGGTGCTCTCGAAGCGGGCACAGATACGCAGTATTTT.

J is TRBJ2-7 and V is TRBV6-5; 10 positions match TRBD1. The CDR3 is 15 amino acids. The trim removed 2 bases at V and 6 bases at J, leaving 7 bases unmatched. Germline assignment: CDR1 MNHEY and CDR2 SVGAGI. In DNA, the CDR3 is TGTGCCAGCAGTTACCCCGGGACAGGGGTATTCGAGCAGTACTTC. Residues: CASSYPGTGVFEQYF.

This sequence joins TRBV7-9 and TRBJ2-7; the D call may be TRBD1 or TRBD2 (5 bases each). Trimming removed 5 bases from V and 0 bases from J, with 14 bases in between. This CDR3 is 15 amino acids long. Germline assignment: CDR1 SEHNR and CDR2 FQNEAQ (reference sequence). DNA for the CDR3: TGTGCCAGCAGCCAACCAGGGACGTCCTCCTACGAGCAGTACTTC. Translating it yields CASSQPGTSSYEQYF. Full variable domain (remainder filled in from reference TRBV7-9 and TRBJ2-7): DTGVSQNPRHKITKRGQNVTFRCDPISEHNRLYWYRQTLGQGPEFLTYFQNEAQLEKSRLLSDRFSAERPKGSFSTLEIQRTEQGDSAMYLCASSQPGTSSYEQYFGPGTRLTVT.

This sequence joins TRBV30 and TRBJ1-2; D possibly corresponds to TRBD1 (6 bases). The CDR3 has 12 residues. Deletions cut 5 bases from V and 5 bases from J, with 12 bases between. Germline CDR1 reads GTSNPN; CDR2 reads SVGIG (reference sequence). This CDR3 is CAWVGQTYGYTF. The CDR3, as DNA: TGTGCCTGGGTCGGACAGACTTATGGCTACACCTTC.

V usage is TRBV7-2 and J usage is TRBJ2-5; tentatively, D is TRBD2 (5 bases). This CDR3 region has 14 residues. V lost 5 bases, J lost 7 bases, and 17 bases lay in between. Germline V gives CDR1 SGHTA, CDR2 FQGNSA. The chain's CDR3 is CASSLGFVAGTQYF. The CDR3 DNA is TGTGCCAGCAGCCTCGGGTTCGTCGCGGGGACCCAGTACTTC. Full variable domain (missing parts from reference TRBV7-2 and TRBJ2-5): GAGVSQSPSNKVTEKGKDVELRCDPISGHTALYWYRQSLGQGLEFLIYFQGNSAPDKSGLPSDRFSAERTGGSVSTLTIQRTQQEDSAVYLCASSLGFVAGTQYFGPGTRLLVL.

V usage is TRBV3-1 (or the pseudogene TRBV3-2) and J usage is TRBJ1-6; D may be TRBD1 (6 bases). The CDR3 sequence is 16 residues long. In germline, CDR1 is LGHDT, CDR2 YNNKEL (reference sequence). V was trimmed by 0 bases and J by 8 bases, leaving 14 bases between them. The CDR3 here is CASSQDFRGSHSPLHF. The CDR3, as DNA: TGTGCCAGCAGCCAAGACTTCAGGGGATCACATTCACCCCTCCACTTT.

J is TRBJ2-7 and V is TRBV5-1, with 10 bases identical to TRBD1. Germline-derived CDR1 and CDR2 are SGHRS and YFSETQ. The V segment lost 2 bases and the J segment 7 bases; nucleotides outside the gene matches: 9. The CDR3 is 15 amino acids. As DNA, the CDR3 is TGCGCCAGCAGCTTCGAGACAGGGGGCGCGGGAGAGCAGTACTTC. This codes for CASSFETGGAGEQYF. Looking up the rest from reference TRBV5-1 and TRBJ2-7 gives the full variable domain: KAGVTQTPRYLIKTRGQQVTLSCSPISGHRSVSWYQQTPGQGLQFLFEYFSETQRNKGNFPGRFSGRQFSNSRSEMNVSTLELGDSALYLCASSFETGGAGEQYFGPGTRLTVT.

This chain links TRBV2 with TRBJ2-5; D possibly corresponds to TRBD1 (7 bases). Trimming took off 6 bases at V and 4 bases at J, with 15 bases between the two ends. This CDR3 is 14 amino acids long. Germline V lookup: CDR1 SNHLY, CDR2 FYNNEI. The CDR3 DNA follows: TGTGCCAGCAGCCGACAGGGAGGAGGAGAGACCCAGTACTTC. As protein: CASSRQGGGETQYF.

This sequence joins TRBV18 and TRBJ2-5, with 10 positions matching TRBD1. Germline CDR1 is KGHSH and CDR2 is LQKENI. The CDR3 covers 15 residues. V lost 3 bases and J lost 2; bases outside the gene matches: 3. Here the CDR3 DNA reads TGTGCCAGCTCACCGGGACAGGGGAGACAAGAGACCCAGTACTTC. It translates to CASSPGQGRQETQYF. Filled out from reference TRBV18 and TRBJ2-5, the complete variable domain reads NAGVMQNPRHLVRRRGQEARLRCSPMKGHSHVYWYRQLPEEGLKFMVYLQKENIIDESGMPKERFSAEFPKEGPSILRIQQVVRGDSAAYFCASSPGQGRQETQYFGPGTRLLVL.

This clone has only a few counts. CDR3 in DNA: TGTGCCAGCAGTTACTTCGTTGGGAGACAGGGGGACGAGCAGTACTTC. Translation: CASSYFVGRQGDEQYF. The chain employs TRBV6-5 and TRBJ2-7; 9 positions match TRBD1. Trimming cost V 1 base and J 5 bases; bases outside gene matches: 9. Germline CDR1 reads MNHEY; CDR2 reads SVGAGI. This CDR3 spans 16 amino acids.

This chain uses TRBV30 with TRBJ2-7; D might be TRBD1 (6 bases). The V gene lost 4 bases and the J gene lost 3 bases, with 16 bases spanning the gap. Germline CDR1 and CDR2: GTSNPN and SVGIG (reference sequence). The CDR3 has 14 residues. The CDR3 region has the DNA TGTGCCTGGAAGAGGGCAGGGGCCATCTACGAGCAGTACTTC. Translating gives CAWKRAGAIYEQYF.

The chain links TRBV6-4 to TRBJ1-2; D may be TRBD1 (6 bases). The V gene's germline CDR1 is MRHNA and CDR2 SNTAGT. There are 16 residues in the CDR3. Trimming cost V 2 bases and J 6 bases, with 19 bases left between them. In DNA form, the CDR3 reads TGTGCCAGCAGTGACCCTCCCAGGGTAGAGGGGGATGGCTACACCTTC. It translates to CASSDPPRVEGDGYTF.

The chain has TRBV19 and TRBJ2-6; D might be TRBD2 (5 bases). V was shortened by 3 bases and J by 0 bases, with 6 bases between the two germline ends. The CDR3 is 15 amino acids. CDR1 is LNHDA and CDR2 is SQIVND in the germline V gene (reference sequence). CDR3 sequence reads: CASSIGSSGANVLTF. CDR3 coding DNA: TGTGCCAGTAGTATTGGGAGCTCTGGGGCCAACGTCCTGACTTTC.

The rearrangement uses TRBV15 and TRBJ1-4, with a weak D call TRBD1 (5 bases). This CDR3 contains 17 residues. The germline V gene encodes CDR1 LNHNV and CDR2 YYDKDF (reference sequence). V dropped 0 bases and J dropped 5 bases, with 16 bases sitting between them. CDR3 in DNA: TGTGCCACCAGCAGAGATTCTAGGGGAGGGAGGAATGAAAAACTGTTTTTT. It codes for CATSRDSRGGRNEKLFF.

The chain uses TRBV29-1 and TRBJ2-7; tentatively, D is TRBD1 or TRBD2 (5 bases each). The CDR3 extends over 14 amino acids. Trimming shortened V by 3 bases and J by 6 bases, and 18 bases separated the two germline ends. Per germline, CDR1 SQVTM and CDR2 ANQGSEA. For the CDR3, the DNA is TGCAGCGTTGATAAGGGGACGGAATGGTCCGAGCAGTACTTC. This encodes CSVDKGTEWSEQYF.

In its sample, this clone was seen many times. The chain joins TRBV6-6 to TRBJ1-1, with no clear D. Per germline, CDR1 MNHNY and CDR2 SVGAGI (reference sequence). This CDR3 comprises 8 residues. Trimming took 5 bases from V and 8 from J, leaving 0 bases between them. For the CDR3, the DNA is TGTGCCAGCAGTGAAGCTTTCTTT. Amino acids: CASSEAFF.

The chain joins TRBV6-5 to TRBJ2-6, with 9 bases matching TRBD1. The trim removed 7 bases at V and 2 bases at J, leaving 3 bases unmatched. Germline V gene lookup returns CDR1 MNHEY and CDR2 SVGAGI. The CDR3 spans 15 residues. CDR3 bases: TGTGCCAGCACCACAGGGGGCGCTGGGGCCAACGTCCTGACTTTC. Translation: CASTTGGAGANVLTF.